These 18 T cell receptor beta chains originate from one sample sequenced in a study of T cells in Graves' hyperthyroidism and ophthalmopathy. Authors of the study amplified TCR beta CDR3 regions from RNA transcripts. First-round RT-PCR targeting the TCR CDR3 was performed with the HTBI primer set. TCRdb processed the multiplex PCR reads anew with MiXCR; each CDR3 protein has one entry. Of tens of thousands of distinct CDR3 sequences in the sample, roughly 56% are singletons; the top ten hold about 35%. Material: peripheral blood or thyroid tissue (not recorded which). The receptors come from a man aged 18-30 years with Graves' hyperthyroidism.

This clonotype is termed medium-sized (0.01 to 0.1%). The chain carries TRBV7-2 and TRBJ1-6, with D possibly being TRBD1 (6 bases). Trimming shortened V by 4 bases and J by 6 bases, and 13 bases separated the two germline ends. Germline V CDR1 and CDR2: SGHTA, FQGNSA. This CDR3 contains 15 residues. CDR3 bases: TGTGCCAGCAGCTCGGGACACCGCCCTAATTCACCCCTCCACTTT. It codes for CASSSGHRPNSPLHF.

The gene calls are TRBV7-2 and TRBJ2-7, with TRBD1 as a possible D gene (6 bases). V lost 4 bases and J lost 0, with 13 bases in between. CDR3 size: 15 residues. CDR1 is SGHTA, CDR2 FQGNSA, per germline. The CDR3 spells CASSYTRGISYEQYF. CDR3 bases: TGTGCCAGCAGCTATACAAGGGGGATCTCCTACGAGCAGTACTTC.

This sequence joins TRBV5-4 and TRBJ2-2; no clear D gene. V lost 0 bases, J lost 8 bases, and 5 bases lay in between. Germline-derived CDR1 and CDR2 are SGHNT and YYREEE (reference sequence). The CDR3 loop spans 12 amino acids. Written as DNA, the CDR3 is TGTGCCAGCAGCTTGGATTTAGGGGAGCTGTTTTTT. It specifies CASSLDLGELFF. Filled out from reference TRBV5-4 and TRBJ2-2, the complete variable domain reads ETGVTQSPTHLIKTRGQQVTLRCSSQSGHNTVSWYQQALGQGPQFIFQYYREEENGRGNFPPRFSGLQFPNYSSELNVNALELDDSALYLCASSLDLGELFFGEGSRLTVL.

This chain uses TRBV15 with TRBJ2-2; D might be TRBD1 (6 bases). Germline V gene data show CDR1 as LNHNV and CDR2 as YYDKDF (reference sequence). The CDR3 contains 15 residues. V was clipped by 0 bases and J by 1 base, with 6 bases between them. The CDR3 DNA reads TGTGCCACCAGCAGAGAGACAGGGAACACCGGGGAGCTGTTTTTT. It is translated as CATSRETGNTGELFF.

The rearrangement joins TRBV2 to TRBJ1-6, with unresolved D. V lost 6 bases and J lost 3, with 9 bases in between. The CDR3 contains 14 residues. Germline assignment: CDR1 SNHLY and CDR2 FYNNEI. CDR3 loop: CASRAAGYNSPLHF. CDR3 in DNA: TGTGCCAGCAGAGCGGCAGGCTATAATTCACCCCTCCACTTT.

In regard to this clonotype: A clone one base away is much larger, so this may be a read error. V and J are TRBV5-1 and TRBJ2-3; no firm D call. CDR1 is SGHRS, CDR2 YFSETQ, per germline. The CDR3 has 15 residues. CDR3 coding DNA: TGCACCAGCAGCTTTCCGGCCAGTTCGTCAGATACGCAGTATTTT. Protein product: CTSSFPASSSDTQYF.

This chain uses TRBV2 with TRBJ2-5; 7 bases align to TRBD2. There are 14 residues in the CDR3. The germline CDR1 and CDR2 sequences are SNHLY and FYNNEI. After removal of 5 bases from V and 0 bases from J, the junction contained 3 bases not matched to a gene. The CDR3 reads CASSPSGDQETQYF. The CDR3 nucleotides read TGTGCCAGCAGTCCTAGCGGCGACCAAGAGACCCAGTACTTC.

This clonotype was counted once. The junction departs from germline at one end; a sequencing error may be responsible. The chain joins TRBV7-9 to TRBJ1-1, with 9 nucleotides matching TRBD1. The CDR3 contains 15 residues. From germline, CDR1 is SEHNR and CDR2 FQNEAQ (reference sequence). The CDR3 is CASSLYRGPNTVAFF. CDR3 coding DNA: TGCGCCAGCAGCTTGTACAGGGGGCCGAACACTGTAGCTTTCTTT.

This clonotype was detected many times. The gene calls are TRBV7-2 and TRBJ2-7; TRBD2 is a possible D gene (6 bases). The CDR3 has 13 amino acids. Trimming left V 4 bases short and J 2 bases short, with 9 bases between. Germline V gives CDR1 SGHTA, CDR2 FQGNSA. The CDR3 DNA reads TGTGCCAGCAGCTCCGGGAGCCCCTACGAGCAGTACTTC. Translating gives CASSSGSPYEQYF.

About this clonotype itself: The final CDR3 position lacks the conserved phenylalanine or tryptophan, pointing to a likely read error. This chain links TRBV29-1 with TRBJ1-2, with 11 bases identical to TRBD1. CDR1 is SQVTM and CDR2 is ANQGSEA in the germline V gene. V lost 7 bases and J lost 3; bases outside the gene matches: 4. The CDR3 has 13 amino acids. The CDR3 DNA reads as TGCAGCGCATGGGGACAGGGGGACTATGGCTACACCCTC. This codes for CSAWGQGDYGYTL.

This chain connects TRBV20-1 to TRBJ2-5; 11 bases are shared with TRBD2. Germline V gene sequence: CDR1 DFQATT, CDR2 SNEGSKA (reference sequence). After removal of 0 bases from V and 6 bases from J, the junction contained 9 bases not matched to a gene. This CDR3 is built from 16 residues. The CDR3, as DNA: TGCAGTGCTAGAGATCTTAGCGGGAGGGCCGGGCAGACCCAGTACTTC. Translated, it gives CSARDLSGRAGQTQYF.

V and J are TRBV6-5 and TRBJ2-7, with 12 nucleotides matching TRBD1. CDR1 is MNHEY and CDR2 is SVGAGI in the germline V gene. This CDR3 spans 14 amino acids. J gave up 4 bases and V 5 bases, and 3 bases lay outside the gene matches. CDR3 sequence (DNA): TGTGCCAGCAGTATGGGACAGGGGGCTTACGAGCAGTACTTC. Its translation is CASSMGQGAYEQYF.

The chain carries TRBV2 and TRBJ2-7; a weak D match, TRBD2 (5 bases). The ends were cut back, 5 bases at V and 0 bases at J, with 17 bases in the middle. The CDR3 loop spans 16 amino acids. Looked up from germline, CDR1 is SNHLY and CDR2 is FYNNEI. The CDR3 region has the DNA TGTGCCAGCAGTTACTCACCGAGGGTAAACTCCTACGAGCAGTACTTC. This gives the protein CASSYSPRVNSYEQYF.

This chain links TRBV20-1 with TRBJ2-7; 9 bases line up with TRBD1. Losses at the gene ends were 0 bases for V and 2 bases for J; bases not matched to a gene: 8. Germline CDR1 is DFQATT and CDR2 is SNEGSKA (reference sequence). CDR3 length: 16 residues. The CDR3 here is CSARDRDRAFTYEQYF. CDR3 in DNA: TGCAGTGCTAGAGATCGGGACAGGGCGTTTACCTACGAGCAGTACTTC.

This clonotype appeared many times. The chain recombines TRBV27 with TRBJ1-5; D is ambiguous. The V end was cut by 0 bases, the J end by 2 bases, with 11 bases between. There are 16 residues in the CDR3. The germline gives CDR1 MNHEY, CDR2 SMNVEV (reference sequence). The CDR3 DNA is TGTGCCAGCAGTTTATCGCCCGCAAACGGCAATCAGCCCCAGCATTTT. Encoded protein: CASSLSPANGNQPQHF.

With regard to this clonotype: A junction boundary mismatches the germline segment, possibly from a read error. The V and J genes are TRBV10-2 and TRBJ1-2; D possibly corresponds to TRBD1 (5 bases). Germline V gene lookup returns CDR1 WSHSY and CDR2 SAAADI. The CDR3 has 13 residues. The CDR3 region is CASSESPGYYGSF. CDR3 DNA: TGCGCCAGCAGTGAGTCACCAGGGTACTATGGCTCCTTC.

This chain joins TRBV7-9 and TRBJ1-5; no definite D call. V lost 8 bases, J lost 6 bases, and 14 bases lay in between. The CDR3 covers 13 residues. The V gene's germline CDR1 is SEHNR and CDR2 FQNEAQ (reference sequence). CDR3 DNA: TGTGCCAGCTCTAATGATCGGGGTCAGCCCCAGCATTTT. Protein: CASSNDRGQPQHF.

For this clonotype: The junction departs from the called germline gene at one end, perhaps through a read error. V and J are TRBV28 and TRBJ1-1; D might be TRBD1 (6 bases). In germline, CDR1 is MDHEN, CDR2 SYDVKM. The CDR3 extends over 12 amino acids. The chain's CDR3 is CAINTRGTEAFF. CDR3 in DNA: TGCGCCATCAACACCAGGGGCACTGAAGCTTTCTTT.